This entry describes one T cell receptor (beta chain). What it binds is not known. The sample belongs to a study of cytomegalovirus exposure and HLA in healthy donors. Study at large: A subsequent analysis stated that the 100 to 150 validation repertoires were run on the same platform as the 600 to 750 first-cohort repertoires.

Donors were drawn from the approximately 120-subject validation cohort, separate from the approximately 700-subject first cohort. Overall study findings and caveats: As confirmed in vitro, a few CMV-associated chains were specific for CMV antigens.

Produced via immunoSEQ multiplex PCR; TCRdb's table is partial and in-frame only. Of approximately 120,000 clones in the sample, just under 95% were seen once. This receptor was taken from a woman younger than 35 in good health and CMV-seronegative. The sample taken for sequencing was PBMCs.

CDR3 residues: CASSSEDTYNEQFF. CDR3 DNA sequence: TGTGCCAGCAGCTCCGAAGACACCTACAATGAGCAGTTCTTC. The chain recombines TRBV7-3 with TRBJ2-1; unclear D gene. V gave up 4 bases and J gave up 2 bases, with 9 bases separating them. Germline V CDR1 and CDR2: SGHTA, FQGTGA. The CDR3 length is 14 residues.